This TCR beta chain was identified during a study of blood T cells in healthy people across ages. Concerning this clonotype itself: This may be a read error, as it is one base from a much larger clone.

CDR3 length: 15 residues. Germline CDR1 SGHRS, CDR2 YFSETQ. The use of a sample-barcoded 5' primer and a J-beta primer mix characterized a second PCR of roughly 6 to 11 cycles. TCRdb passed the 5' RACE reads through MiXCR, listing each CDR3 protein once. The table shows about 730,000 distinct CDR3 sequences, with around 40% occurring only once. The receptor comes from a woman between 55 and 75 years old in good health. The V gene is TRBV5-1, the J gene TRBJ2-3; 8 bases fit TRBD1. The sample consisted of blood. The CDR3 nucleotides read TGCGTCAGCAGCTCACGGCCAGGGGGCAGAGATACGCAGTATTTT. It specifies CVSSSRPGGRDTQYF.